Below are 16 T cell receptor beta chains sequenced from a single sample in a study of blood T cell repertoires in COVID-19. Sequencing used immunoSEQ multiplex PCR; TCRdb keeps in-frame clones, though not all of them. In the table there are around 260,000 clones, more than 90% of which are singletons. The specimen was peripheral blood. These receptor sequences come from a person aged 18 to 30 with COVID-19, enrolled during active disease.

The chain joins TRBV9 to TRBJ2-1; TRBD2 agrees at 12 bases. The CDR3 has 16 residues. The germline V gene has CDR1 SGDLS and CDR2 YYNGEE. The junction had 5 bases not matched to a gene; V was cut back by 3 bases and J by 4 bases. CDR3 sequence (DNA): TGTGCCAGCAGCGCCCCCCTAGCGGGAGGGTACAATGAGCAGTTCTTC. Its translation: CASSAPLAGGYNEQFF.

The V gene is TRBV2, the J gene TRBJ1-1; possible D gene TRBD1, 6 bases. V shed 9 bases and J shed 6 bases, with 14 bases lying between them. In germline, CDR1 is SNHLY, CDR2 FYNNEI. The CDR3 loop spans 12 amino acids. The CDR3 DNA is TGTGCCAGGTCTCAGGGGAGCGCTGAAGCTTTCTTT. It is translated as CARSQGSAEAFF.

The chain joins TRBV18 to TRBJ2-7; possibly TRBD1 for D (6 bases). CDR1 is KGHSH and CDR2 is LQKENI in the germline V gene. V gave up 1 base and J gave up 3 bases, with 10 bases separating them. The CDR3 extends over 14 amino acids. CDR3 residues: CASSPRDTIYEQYF. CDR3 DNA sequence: TGTGCCAGCTCACCACGGGACACCATCTACGAGCAGTACTTC.

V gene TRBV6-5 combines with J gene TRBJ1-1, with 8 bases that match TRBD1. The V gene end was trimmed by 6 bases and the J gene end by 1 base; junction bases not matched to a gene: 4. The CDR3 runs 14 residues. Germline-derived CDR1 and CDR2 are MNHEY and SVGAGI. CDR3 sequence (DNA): TGTGCCAGCAGGTCGGGACAGGCGAACACTGAAGCTTTCTTT. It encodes CASRSGQANTEAFF.

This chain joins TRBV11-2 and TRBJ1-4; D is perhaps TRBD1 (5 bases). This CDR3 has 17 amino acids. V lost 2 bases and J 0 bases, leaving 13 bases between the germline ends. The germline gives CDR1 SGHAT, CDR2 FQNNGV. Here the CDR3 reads CASSLTPDRSTNEKLFF. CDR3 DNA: TGTGCCAGCAGCTTAACTCCCGACAGATCAACTAATGAAAAACTGTTTTTT.

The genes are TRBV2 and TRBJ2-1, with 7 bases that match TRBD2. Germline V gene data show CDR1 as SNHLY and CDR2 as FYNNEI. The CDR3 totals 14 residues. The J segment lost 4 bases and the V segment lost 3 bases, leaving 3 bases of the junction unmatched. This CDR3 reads CASSDDGRYNEQFF. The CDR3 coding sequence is TGTGCCAGCAGTGATGACGGGAGGTACAATGAGCAGTTCTTC.

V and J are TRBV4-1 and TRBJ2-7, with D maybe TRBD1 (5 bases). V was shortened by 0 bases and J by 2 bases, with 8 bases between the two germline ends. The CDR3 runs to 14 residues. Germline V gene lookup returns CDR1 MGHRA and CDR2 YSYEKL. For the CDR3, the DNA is TGCGCCAGCAGCCAAGAGGCAGGGACCTACGAGCAGTACTTC. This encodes CASSQEAGTYEQYF.

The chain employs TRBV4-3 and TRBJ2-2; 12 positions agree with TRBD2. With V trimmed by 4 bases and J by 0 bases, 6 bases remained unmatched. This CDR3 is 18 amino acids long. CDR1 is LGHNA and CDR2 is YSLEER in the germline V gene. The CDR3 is CASSLRLAGAANTGELFF. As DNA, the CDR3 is TGCGCCAGCAGCCTCCGACTAGCGGGGGCCGCGAACACCGGGGAGCTGTTTTTT.

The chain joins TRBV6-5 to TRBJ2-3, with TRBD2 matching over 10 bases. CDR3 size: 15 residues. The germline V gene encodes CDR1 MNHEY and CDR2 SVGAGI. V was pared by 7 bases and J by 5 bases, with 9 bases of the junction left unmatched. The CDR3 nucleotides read TGTGCCAGCAAGGGACTAGCGACCCGCGGAGATACGCAGTATTTT. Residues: CASKGLATRGDTQYF.

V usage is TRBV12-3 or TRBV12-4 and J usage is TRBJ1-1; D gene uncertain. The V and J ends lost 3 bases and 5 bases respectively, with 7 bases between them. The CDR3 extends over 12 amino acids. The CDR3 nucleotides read TGTGCCAGCAGTTTTTGGCAGACTGAAGCTTTCTTT. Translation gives CASSFWQTEAFF.

CDR3 protein: CASSLGSGQGITGELFF. As DNA, the CDR3 is TGTGCCAGCAGCTTAGGCTCAGGACAGGGAATAACCGGGGAGCTGTTTTTT. V usage is TRBV7-6 and J usage is TRBJ2-2; 8 bases are a match to TRBD1. This CDR3 region has 17 residues. Germline CDR1 reads SGHVS; CDR2 reads FNYEAQ. The V segment lost 1 base and the J segment 5 bases; nucleotides outside the gene matches: 9.

This chain's CDR3 is CASSEDSFSSYEQYF. DNA for the CDR3: TGTGCCAGCAGTGAAGACAGTTTCAGCTCCTACGAGCAGTACTTC. V gene TRBV9 combines with J gene TRBJ2-7; tentative D call: TRBD1 (5 bases). This CDR3 is built from 15 residues. Trimming shortened V by 5 bases and J by 0 bases, and 15 bases separated the two germline ends. Germline V gene sequence: CDR1 SGDLS, CDR2 YYNGEE.

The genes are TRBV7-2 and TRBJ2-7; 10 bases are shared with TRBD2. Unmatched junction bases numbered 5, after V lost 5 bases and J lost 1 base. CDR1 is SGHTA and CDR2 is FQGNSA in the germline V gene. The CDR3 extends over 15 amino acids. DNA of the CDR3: TGTGCCAGCAGCCCGGGGACTAGCGTGTCCTACGAGCAGTACTTC. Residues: CASSPGTSVSYEQYF.

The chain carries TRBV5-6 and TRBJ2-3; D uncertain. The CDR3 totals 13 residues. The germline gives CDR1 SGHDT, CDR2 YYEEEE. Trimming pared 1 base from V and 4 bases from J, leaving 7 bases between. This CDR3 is CASSLYSPDTQYF. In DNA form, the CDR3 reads TGTGCCAGCAGCTTGTATTCCCCAGATACGCAGTATTTT.

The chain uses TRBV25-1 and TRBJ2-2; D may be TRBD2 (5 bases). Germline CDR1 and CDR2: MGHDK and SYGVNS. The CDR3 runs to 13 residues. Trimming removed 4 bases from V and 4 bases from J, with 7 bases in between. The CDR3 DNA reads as TGTGCCAGCAGTGCTACTAGCACCGGGGAGCTGTTTTTT. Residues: CASSATSTGELFF.

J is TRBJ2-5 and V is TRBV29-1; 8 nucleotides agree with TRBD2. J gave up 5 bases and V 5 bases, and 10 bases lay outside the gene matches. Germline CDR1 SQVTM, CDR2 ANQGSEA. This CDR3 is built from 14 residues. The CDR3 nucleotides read TGCAGCGTTTCGGGGGGGGCCCTCCGGGAGACCCAGTACTTC. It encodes CSVSGGALRETQYF.